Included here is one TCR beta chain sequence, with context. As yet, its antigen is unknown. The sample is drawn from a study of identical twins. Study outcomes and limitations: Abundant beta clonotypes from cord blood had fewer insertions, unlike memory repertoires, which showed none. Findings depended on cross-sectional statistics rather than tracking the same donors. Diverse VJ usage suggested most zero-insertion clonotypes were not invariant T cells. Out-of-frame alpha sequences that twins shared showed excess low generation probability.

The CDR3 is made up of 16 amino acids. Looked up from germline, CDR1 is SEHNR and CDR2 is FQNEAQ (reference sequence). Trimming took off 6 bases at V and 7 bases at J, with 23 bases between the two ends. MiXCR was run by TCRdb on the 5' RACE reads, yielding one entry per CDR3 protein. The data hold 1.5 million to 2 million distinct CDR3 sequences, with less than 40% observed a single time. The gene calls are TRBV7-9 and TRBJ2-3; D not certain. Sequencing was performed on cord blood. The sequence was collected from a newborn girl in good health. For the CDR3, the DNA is TGTGCCAGCAGACCACCCGGGCCCACCCCGACGAATACGCAGTATTTT. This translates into CASRPPGPTPTNTQYF. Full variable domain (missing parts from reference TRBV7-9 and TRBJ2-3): DTGVSQNPRHKITKRGQNVTFRCDPISEHNRLYWYRQTLGQGPEFLTYFQNEAQLEKSRLLSDRFSAERPKGSFSTLEIQRTEQGDSAMYLCASRPPGPTPTNTQYFGPGTRLTVL.